This entry lists 7 T cell receptor beta chains sequenced from one sample in a study of Ad26.COV2.S vaccination and SARS-CoV-2 variants. The treatment denotes: around 19 received Ad26.COV2.S at low or high dose, single or two shots; roughly five received placebo; per-sample allocation not given. Specimen acquisition occurred on day 63 following the initial vaccine or placebo injection. The repertoire was sequenced with immunoSEQ multiplex PCR; TCRdb's copy has only in-frame clones and lacks some. Among under 550,000 clones listed, 88% were seen once. The sample here was peripheral blood, taken in a trial of Ad26.COV2.S vaccine versus placebo. These receptors were obtained from a person between 18 and 60 years old who received the Ad26.COV2.S COVID-19 vaccine or a placebo.

The CDR3 DNA reads as TGTGCCAGCAGTGCGGGAACACGGAAAGATACGCAGTATTTT. Translating gives CASSAGTRKDTQYF. V usage is TRBV6-2 or TRBV6-3 and J usage is TRBJ2-3; tentative D call: TRBD2 (6 bases). V gave up 5 bases and J gave up 5 bases, with 14 bases separating them. Germline CDR1 MNHEY, CDR2 SVGEGT. The CDR3 contains 14 residues.

As to this clone: Other DNA sequences of this sample code for an identical CDR3. The genes are TRBV11-3 and TRBJ2-5, with D possibly matching TRBD2 (6 bases). This CDR3 comprises 13 residues. Trimming removed 3 bases from V and 2 bases from J, with 7 bases in between. The V gene's germline CDR1 is SGHNT and CDR2 YENEEA. The CDR3 DNA reads TGTGCCAGCAGCTTCCGGGGGCAAGAGACCCAGTACTTC. It translates to CASSFRGQETQYF.

The CDR3 nucleotides are TGTGCCTGGAGTGGTCAGGATAATTCACCCCTCCACTTT. As protein: CAWSGQDNSPLHF. The chain links TRBV30 to TRBJ1-6; D ambiguous. V was shortened by 1 base and J by 5 bases, with 6 bases between the two germline ends. The germline CDR1 and CDR2 sequences are GTSNPN and SVGIG (reference sequence). CDR3 length: 13 residues.

The CDR3 protein is CASSYGTVYEQYF. CDR3 nucleotides: TGTGCCAGCAGTTACGGGACAGTCTACGAGCAGTACTTC. The chain employs TRBV6-2 or TRBV6-3 and TRBJ2-7, with 7 bases that match TRBD1. Germline V lookup: CDR1 MNHEY, CDR2 SVGEGT. V shed 2 bases and J 3 bases; nucleotides not matched to a gene: 1. CDR3 length: 13 residues.

This clone appeared once. This sequence joins TRBV4-2 and TRBJ1-3, with unresolved D. The CDR3 is 15 amino acids. The germline CDR1 and CDR2 sequences are LGHNA and YNFKEQ. Trimming took off 4 bases at V and 0 bases at J, with 10 bases between the two ends. DNA of the CDR3: TGTGCCAGCAGCCGGGCGGTCGACTCTGGAAACACCATATATTTT. Translation gives CASSRAVDSGNTIYF.

The chain carries TRBV7-9 and TRBJ2-5, with 9 bases identical to TRBD2. With 2 bases clipped from V and 5 bases from J, the junction kept 15 bases outside the gene matches. The CDR3 length is 18 residues. Germline V lookup: CDR1 SEHNR, CDR2 FQNEAQ (reference sequence). CDR3: CASSLFPASGTPHETQYF. The CDR3 coding sequence is TGTGCCAGCAGCTTATTTCCGGCTAGCGGGACCCCCCACGAGACCCAGTACTTC.

This chain joins TRBV3-1 (or the pseudogene TRBV3-2) and TRBJ2-1; D might be TRBD2 (5 bases). The V gene lost 7 bases and the J gene lost 10 bases, with 11 bases spanning the gap. The CDR3 runs to 11 residues. Germline CDR1 and CDR2: LGHDT and YNNKEL (reference sequence). The CDR3 DNA follows: TGTGCCAGCAACTCCGGGATCGAGCAGTTCTTC. This gives the protein CASNSGIEQFF.